Listed below are T cell receptor beta chains from one sample, sequenced in a study of blood T cell repertoires in COVID-19. The table came from immunoSEQ multiplex PCR; TCRdb's copy has only in-frame clones and leaves some out. The table lists about 230,000 clones, 75% to 85% of them singletons. Sequencing input: peripheral blood. The receptors shown here come from a woman in her 50s with acute or convalescent COVID-19. CDR3s include the opening cysteine and the closing phenylalanine or tryptophan. A D gene is named only where the DNA matches it firmly. Rows give clone size only sometimes, using once, few, many, or a class for an expanded clone.

V: TRBV2
D: -
J: TRBJ1-2
size: -
CDR3: CASSEWPGKMYGYTF
DNA: TGTGCCAGCAGTGAATGGCCAGGGAAAATGTATGGCTACACCTTC

V: TRBV4-2
D: TRBD2
J: TRBJ2-3
size: -
CDR3: CASSAQLAEPSTDTQYF
DNA: TGTGCCAGCAGCGCTCAACTAGCGGAACCTAGCACAGATACGCAGTATTTT

V: TRBV27
D: TRBD1
J: TRBJ2-1
size: -
CDR3: CASSLLRQGRNEQFF
DNA: TGTGCCAGCAGTTTATTGAGACAGGGTCGCAATGAGCAGTTCTTC

V: TRBV4-2
D: TRBD2
J: TRBJ2-3
size: -
CDR3: CASSQASSGGHTDTQYF
DNA: TGTGCCAGCAGCCAGGCCTCTAGCGGGGGGCACACAGATACGCAGTATTTT

V: TRBV29-1
D: -
J: TRBJ2-7
size: few
CDR3: CSVVQGGGSYEQYF
DNA: TGCAGCGTTGTACAGGGAGGGGGGAGCTACGAGCAGTACTTC

V: TRBV7-3
D: -
J: TRBJ2-1
size: -
CDR3: CASSLAGGLYNEQFF
DNA: TGTGCCAGCAGCTTAGCAGGGGGGCTCTACAATGAGCAGTTCTTC

V: TRBV30
D: -
J: TRBJ1-1
size: -
CDR3: CAWSAGGNTEAFF
DNA: TGTGCCTGGAGTGCGGGGGGGAACACTGAAGCTTTCTTT

V: TRBV2
D: -
J: TRBJ2-5
size: -
CDR3: CASSGREQETQYF
DNA: TGTGCCAGCAGTGGCCGGGAACAAGAGACCCAGTACTTC

V: TRBV28
D: -
J: TRBJ2-3
size: -
CDR3: CASSLSLIVSTDTQYF
DNA: TGTGCCAGCAGTTTATCCTTAATCGTTAGCACAGATACGCAGTATTTT

V: TRBV19
D: TRBD1
J: TRBJ1-2
size: once
CDR3: CASSATGTGGPRVYGYTF
DNA: TGTGCCAGTAGTGCAACCGGGACAGGGGGCCCGCGGGTCTATGGCTACACCTTC

V: TRBV6-2/TRBV6-3
D: -
J: TRBJ2-1
size: -
CDR3: CASSTKERFYNEQFF
DNA: TGTGCCAGCAGTACCAAGGAGCGGTTTTACAATGAGCAGTTCTTC

V: TRBV2
D: -
J: TRBJ1-1
size: -
CDR3: CASHRTVNTEAFF
DNA: TGTGCCAGCCACAGGACGGTGAACACTGAAGCTTTCTTT

V: TRBV4-2
D: TRBD1
J: TRBJ1-4
size: -
CDR3: CASSHRPNRGTNEKLFF
DNA: TGTGCCAGCAGCCACCGCCCCAACAGGGGAACTAATGAAAAACTGTTTTTT

V: TRBV5-4
D: TRBD1
J: TRBJ1-1
size: once
CDR3: CASSLPDRGTEAFF
DNA: TGTGCCAGCAGCTTGCCGGACAGGGGCACTGAAGCTTTCTTT

V: TRBV5-1
D: -
J: TRBJ2-3
size: -
CDR3: CASRTGSASNADTQYF
DNA: TGCGCCAGCAGGACGGGGTCCGCGAGCAATGCGGATACGCAGTATTTT

V: TRBV19
D: TRBD1
J: TRBJ2-6
size: -
CDR3: CASSNPGQGTGANVLTF
DNA: TGTGCCAGTAGTAACCCCGGACAGGGGACCGGGGCCAACGTCCTGACTTTC

V: TRBV5-8
D: -
J: TRBJ1-6
size: -
CDR3: CASSLAYGGFVDSPLHF
DNA: TGTGCCAGCAGCTTGGCCTATGGGGGCTTTGTGGATTCACCCCTCCACTTT

V: TRBV7-2
D: -
J: TRBJ1-1
size: -
CDR3: CASSLVSTGEAFF
DNA: TGTGCCAGCAGCTTAGTTAGTACGGGTGAAGCTTTCTTT

V: TRBV7-2
D: TRBD2
J: TRBJ2-7
size: -
CDR3: CASSASLGLADEQYF
DNA: TGTGCCAGCAGCGCTAGTCTTGGACTAGCTGACGAGCAGTACTTC

V: TRBV5-6
D: TRBD1
J: TRBJ1-2
size: once
CDR3: CASSTGAYGYTF
DNA: TGTGCCAGCAGCACAGGGGCCTATGGCTACACCTTC

V: TRBV7-2
D: TRBD2
J: TRBJ2-1
size: -
CDR3: CASSLEFRLAGNNEQFF
DNA: TGTGCCAGCAGCTTAGAGTTTAGGCTAGCGGGGAACAATGAGCAGTTCTTC

V: TRBV6-1
D: TRBD1
J: TRBJ1-1
size: -
CDR3: CASHTGDNTEAFF
DNA: TGTGCCAGCCATACAGGGGATAACACTGAAGCTTTCTTT

V: TRBV5-1
D: -
J: TRBJ1-1
size: -
CDR3: CASSSGRNTEAFF
DNA: TGCGCCAGCAGCTCGGGGAGAAACACTGAAGCTTTCTTT

V: TRBV19
D: -
J: TRBJ1-5
size: few
CDR3: CASSMGRQLQPQHF
DNA: TGTGCCAGTAGTATGGGCCGACAGCTTCAGCCCCAGCATTTT

V: TRBV19
D: -
J: TRBJ2-1
size: -
CDR3: CAKRSINEQFF
DNA: TGTGCCAAGAGGTCCATAAATGAGCAGTTCTTC

V: TRBV30
D: -
J: TRBJ1-2
size: once
CDR3: CAWSVQGTQGYTF
DNA: TGTGCCTGGAGTGTACAAGGGACACAGGGCTACACCTTC

V: TRBV28
D: -
J: TRBJ1-5
size: -
CDR3: CASKGSNQPQHF
DNA: TGTGCCAGCAAGGGGAGCAATCAGCCCCAGCATTTT

V: TRBV10-2
D: TRBD1
J: TRBJ1-1
size: -
CDR3: CASSGTDTEAFF
DNA: TGCGCCAGCAGCGGGACAGACACTGAAGCTTTCTTT

V: TRBV6-5
D: TRBD1
J: TRBJ1-2
size: -
CDR3: CASLDRGVSGYTF
DNA: TGTGCCAGCCTCGACAGGGGAGTGAGTGGCTACACCTTC

V: TRBV2
D: -
J: TRBJ1-5
size: -
CDR3: CASRENLRGNQPQHF
DNA: TGTGCCAGCAGGGAGAATCTTAGGGGGAATCAGCCCCAGCATTTT

V: TRBV6-2/TRBV6-3
D: TRBD1
J: TRBJ1-5
size: -
CDR3: CASSFGQGFSNQPQHF
DNA: TGTGCCAGCAGTTTCGGACAGGGCTTTAGCAATCAGCCCCAGCATTTT

V: TRBV5-1
D: TRBD1
J: TRBJ1-3
size: -
CDR3: CASSLAGQGVNTIYF
DNA: TGCGCCAGCAGCTTGGCAGGACAGGGTGTAAACACCATATATTTT

V: TRBV6-5
D: -
J: TRBJ2-2
size: -
CDR3: CASSYRGGVNTGELFF
DNA: TGTGCCAGCAGTTACCGGGGCGGGGTGAACACCGGGGAGCTGTTTTTT

V: TRBV2
D: -
J: TRBJ2-5
size: few
CDR3: CASSEQTVYQETQYF
DNA: TGTGCCAGCAGTGAACAGACAGTGTACCAAGAGACCCAGTACTTC

V: TRBV11-1
D: -
J: TRBJ1-4
size: -
CDR3: CASSLGGEKLFF
DNA: TGTGCCAGCAGCTTAGGAGGTGAAAAACTGTTTTTT

V: TRBV5-6
D: TRBD1
J: TRBJ1-6
size: -
CDR3: CASSMGQGYNSPLHF
DNA: TGTGCCAGCAGCATGGGACAGGGATATAATTCACCCCTCCACTTT

V: TRBV5-1
D: -
J: TRBJ2-1
size: -
CDR3: CASSLVGLAEDEQFF
DNA: TGCGCCAGCAGCTTGGTAGGGCTAGCTGAGGATGAGCAGTTCTTC

V: TRBV7-8
D: -
J: TRBJ2-7
size: -
CDR3: CASNPVTGSSSEQYF
DNA: TGTGCCAGCAACCCAGTGACAGGCAGCTCCTCCGAGCAGTACTTC

V: TRBV5-3
D: -
J: TRBJ1-3
size: once
CDR3: CARSLKDSPMIGNTIYF
DNA: TGTGCCAGAAGCTTAAAGGACTCGCCGATGATTGGAAACACCATATATTTT

V: TRBV3-1/TRBV3-2
D: TRBD2
J: TRBJ2-7
size: -
CDR3: CASSQSLGPTSGTYEQYF
DNA: TGTGCCAGCAGCCAATCCCTTGGGCCGACTAGCGGTACCTACGAGCAGTACTTC

V: TRBV2
D: -
J: TRBJ1-6
size: -
CDR3: CASSERQGNSPLHF
DNA: TGTGCCAGCAGTGAACGGCAGGGGAATTCACCCCTCCACTTT

V: TRBV3-1/TRBV3-2
D: -
J: TRBJ2-1
size: -
CDR3: CASSQGSNLRTSNNEQFF
DNA: TGTGCCAGCAGCCAAGGTAGTAATTTGAGGACAAGTAACAATGAGCAGTTCTTC

V: TRBV2
D: -
J: TRBJ1-5
size: -
CDR3: CASRQAGEVNQPQHF
DNA: TGTGCCAGCAGACAGGCAGGAGAGGTCAATCAGCCCCAGCATTTT

V: TRBV29-1
D: -
J: TRBJ2-1
size: -
CDR3: CSVHPLSGGEQFF
DNA: TGCAGCGTCCATCCCCTGTCTGGCGGTGAGCAGTTCTTC

V: TRBV2
D: TRBD1
J: TRBJ1-1
size: few
CDR3: CASNSGDRDTEAFF
DNA: TGTGCCAGCAACAGTGGTGACAGGGACACTGAAGCTTTCTTT

V: TRBV27
D: -
J: TRBJ2-2
size: -
CDR3: CASSLAGLGGGELFF
DNA: TGTGCCAGCAGTTTGGCAGGCTTGGGTGGCGGGGAGCTGTTTTTT

V: TRBV5-4
D: -
J: TRBJ2-1
size: -
CDR3: CASSFIDEQFF
DNA: TGTGCCAGCAGCTTTATCGATGAGCAGTTCTTC

V: TRBV7-9
D: -
J: TRBJ2-1
size: -
CDR3: CASSLNRGGSSYNEQFF
DNA: TGTGCCAGCAGCTTAAACCGCGGAGGGAGCTCCTACAATGAGCAGTTCTTC

V: TRBV6-5
D: -
J: TRBJ2-2
size: -
CDR3: CASRGFITGELFF
DNA: TGTGCCAGCCGGGGATTTATCACCGGGGAGCTGTTTTTT

V: TRBV19
D: TRBD1
J: TRBJ1-2
size: -
CDR3: CASSMTVMGQKFANYGYTF
DNA: TGTGCCAGTAGTATGACGGTTATGGGACAGAAATTTGCTAACTATGGCTACACCTTC

V: TRBV28
D: TRBD2
J: TRBJ2-1
size: -
CDR3: CASSITGLAGVEQFF
DNA: TGTGCCAGCAGTATAACGGGACTAGCGGGAGTAGAGCAGTTCTTC

V: TRBV19
D: -
J: TRBJ1-2
size: -
CDR3: CASTHGGGPGYGYTF
DNA: TGTGCCAGTACTCACGGGGGGGGCCCTGGCTATGGCTACACCTTC

V: TRBV28
D: -
J: TRBJ2-2
size: -
CDR3: CASIWGRTGELFF
DNA: TGTGCCAGCATTTGGGGGCGCACCGGGGAGCTGTTTTTT

V: TRBV28
D: -
J: TRBJ2-7
size: -
CDR3: CASSFDTSYEQYF
DNA: TGTGCCAGCAGTTTTGACACGTCCTACGAGCAGTACTTC

V: TRBV28
D: TRBD2
J: TRBJ2-1
size: -
CDR3: CASSPALAGAYNEQFF
DNA: TGTGCCAGCAGTCCGGCTTTAGCGGGAGCGTACAATGAGCAGTTCTTC

V: TRBV6-2/TRBV6-3
D: -
J: TRBJ2-1
size: -
CDR3: CASSLELSEQFF
DNA: TGTGCCAGCAGTTTGGAGTTAAGTGAGCAGTTCTTC

V: TRBV28
D: -
J: TRBJ1-2
size: -
CDR3: CASSDIRTTVSGGYTF
DNA: TGTGCCAGCAGTGACATTCGGACGACGGTCTCGGGAGGCTACACCTTC

V: TRBV4-3
D: -
J: TRBJ1-2
size: few
CDR3: CASSQDRTNYGYTF
DNA: TGCGCCAGCAGCCAGGACAGAACTAACTATGGCTACACCTTC

V: TRBV24-1
D: -
J: TRBJ1-2
size: many
CDR3: CATSEETVGYTF
DNA: TGTGCCACCAGTGAGGAGACGGTAGGCTACACCTTC

V: TRBV6-5
D: TRBD2
J: TRBJ2-1
size: -
CDR3: CASITERGSYNEQFF
DNA: TGTGCCAGCATAACGGAGCGGGGATCTTACAATGAGCAGTTCTTC